These 8 T cell receptor beta chains share one sample of origin, sequenced in a study of cytomegalovirus exposure and HLA in healthy donors. PCR used 60 Vbeta primers and 13 Jbeta primers. Assay used: immunoSEQ multiplex PCR; TCRdb lists only in-frame clones, some missing. The data show roughly 140,000 clones, 75% to 85% seen once. Sequenced: PBMCs. These receptors originate from a young woman in good health and CMV-seropositive.

The V gene is TRBV29-1, the J gene TRBJ1-2, with 11 nucleotides matching TRBD1. CDR3 size: 14 residues. Losses at the gene ends were 7 bases for V and 3 bases for J; bases not matched to a gene: 7. Germline-derived CDR1 and CDR2 are SQVTM and ANQGSEA. This CDR3 reads CSAWTGGADYGYTF. CDR3 in DNA: TGCAGCGCCTGGACAGGGGGCGCGGACTATGGCTACACCTTC.

V and J are TRBV29-1 and TRBJ2-1; 8 bases fit TRBD2. The CDR3 length is 17 residues. The V gene's germline CDR1 is SQVTM and CDR2 ANQGSEA. Losses at the gene ends were 5 bases for V and 7 bases for J; bases not matched to a gene: 19. The CDR3 is CSVQPYSVIAGTNEQFF. CDR3 DNA sequence: TGCAGCGTTCAACCCTATTCGGTGATAGCGGGGACAAATGAGCAGTTCTTC.

CDR3 nucleotide sequence: TGTGCCAGCATCGGGTACGCTACTAATGAAAAACTGTTTTTT. Protein product: CASIGYATNEKLFF. The chain links TRBV28 to TRBJ1-4, with D unclear. V was trimmed by 7 bases and J by 2 bases, leaving 11 bases between them. Germline V gene data show CDR1 as MDHEN and CDR2 as SYDVKM. The CDR3 consists of 14 residues.

The table lists this clone with a count of one. V and J are TRBV11-3 and TRBJ2-1; D not certain. CDR1 and CDR2 (germline): SGHNT, YENEEA. The CDR3 runs 14 residues. V lost 1 base to trimming and J lost 6 bases, with 10 bases between them. The CDR3 reads CASSLVASSNEQFF. The CDR3 region has the DNA TGTGCCAGCAGCTTAGTGGCTAGTAGCAATGAGCAGTTCTTC.

This clone was observed a few times. The chain couples TRBV6-1 to TRBJ1-5; possibly TRBD1 for D (6 bases). The CDR3 loop spans 14 amino acids. The germline V gene has CDR1 MNHNS and CDR2 SASEGT. Trimming left V 6 bases short and J 0 bases short, with 9 bases between. CDR3: CASRDSFSNQPQHF. CDR3 sequence (DNA): TGTGCCAGCAGGGACAGTTTTAGCAATCAGCCCCAGCATTTT.

The chain couples TRBV7-9 to TRBJ2-1; D is unclear. Germline V gives CDR1 SEHNR, CDR2 FQNEAQ (reference sequence). This CDR3 has 12 residues. V lost 1 base to trimming and J lost 10 bases, with 8 bases between them. CDR3 region: CASSLGLHEQFF. In DNA form, the CDR3 reads TGTGCCAGCAGCTTAGGACTCCACGAGCAGTTCTTC.

The rearrangement links TRBV28 to TRBJ1-5, with 8 bases aligning to TRBD1. This CDR3 region has 16 residues. Germline CDR1 reads MDHEN; CDR2 reads SYDVKM. V lost 6 bases, J lost 0 bases, and 7 bases stayed unmatched. The CDR3 sequence is CASRPGTGVSNQPQHF. The CDR3 DNA reads TGTGCCAGCAGACCTGGGACAGGTGTTAGCAATCAGCCCCAGCATTTT.

The DNA for the CDR3 is TGTGCCAGTAGTACGAGGAAACTAGCGACCCAGAGAAACAATGAGCAGTTCTTC. It specifies CASSTRKLATQRNNEQFF. The chain employs TRBV19 and TRBJ2-1; 7 bases agree with TRBD2. Trimming took 4 bases from V and 5 from J; bases not matched to a gene: 17. The CDR3 is 18 amino acids. Germline assignment: CDR1 LNHDA and CDR2 SQIVND (reference sequence). Drawing the rest from reference TRBV19 and TRBJ2-1, the complete variable domain is DGGITQSPKYLFRKEGQNVTLSCEQNLNHDAMYWYRQDPGQGLRLIYYSQIVNDFQKGDIAEGYSVSREKKESFPLTVTSAQKNPTAFYLCASSTRKLATQRNNEQFFGPGTRLTVL.